The 17 T cell receptor beta chains listed next were all sequenced from one sample in a study of blood T cell repertoires in COVID-19. Profiling relied on immunoSEQ multiplex PCR, and the TCRdb table lists in-frame clones only, not all of them. The sample has about 190,000 clones, 85% to 90% seen once. Sequencing was done on a sample of PBMCs or T cells enriched from blood (not recorded which). Source of these receptors: a woman aged 40 to 49 in a cohort exposed to, infected with or recovered from COVID-19 (not recorded which).

The chain has TRBV6-5 and TRBJ1-2; D gene uncertain. Germline V CDR1 and CDR2: MNHEY, SVGAGI. Between the trimmed V and J ends, which lost 0 bases and 8 bases, there was a span of 13 bases. The CDR3 covers 14 residues. CDR3 sequence (DNA): TGTGCCAGCAGTTACTCGGGCCTCAGAGGGGGCTACACCTTC. Protein sequence: CASSYSGLRGGYTF.

The chain is built from TRBV2 and TRBJ1-1, with 9 bases fitting TRBD1. The CDR3 covers 15 residues. The trim removed 2 bases at V and 2 bases at J, leaving 3 bases unmatched. Germline assignment: CDR1 SNHLY and CDR2 FYNNEI. CDR3 DNA sequence: TGTGCCAGCAGTGAATGGACAGGGGTTAACACTGAAGCTTTCTTT. Amino acids: CASSEWTGVNTEAFF. Using reference TRBV2 and TRBJ1-1 for the parts outside the CDR3, the full variable domain is EPEVTQTPSHQVTQMGQEVILRCVPISNHLYFYWYRQILGQKVEFLVSFYNNEISEKSEIFDDQFSVERPDGSNFTLKIRSTKLEDSAMYFCASSEWTGVNTEAFFGQGTRLTVV.

This clone has just a few counts. Other DNA sequences from this sample encode an identical CDR3 as well. J is TRBJ2-3 and V is TRBV6-4, with 13 bases lining up with TRBD2. This CDR3 region has 16 residues. Germline CDR1 MRHNA, CDR2 SNTAGT. The ends lost 0 bases at V and 4 bases at J; junction bases unmatched: 1. CDR3: CASSDSLAGGPDTQYF. DNA for the CDR3: TGTGCCAGCAGTGACTCACTAGCGGGGGGGCCAGATACGCAGTATTTT.

The chain carries TRBV7-2 and TRBJ2-2; weak D call: TRBD1 (5 bases). Germline lookup yields CDR1 SGHTA and CDR2 FQGNSA. With 1 base removed from V and 6 bases from J, the gap between germline ends came to 12 bases. This CDR3 is 15 amino acids long. This CDR3 is CASSLVWGSAGELFF. The CDR3 DNA is TGTGCCAGCAGCTTAGTATGGGGCTCGGCCGGGGAGCTGTTTTTT.

This sequence joins TRBV25-1 and TRBJ2-7, with D possibly being TRBD1 (5 bases). The V end was cut by 3 bases, the J end by 2 bases, with 8 bases between. Germline values: CDR1 MGHDK, CDR2 SYGVNS. The CDR3 runs to 13 residues. CDR3 amino acids: CASSESGPYEQYF. The DNA of the CDR3 is TGTGCCAGCAGTGAGTCAGGGCCCTACGAGCAGTACTTC.

The CDR3 here is CASRRESSYNSPLHF. The CDR3 DNA reads as TGTGCCAGCAGGAGGGAGAGCTCCTATAATTCACCCCTCCACTTT. The V and J genes are TRBV2 and TRBJ1-6; D gene ambiguous. Germline loops: CDR1 SNHLY, CDR2 FYNNEI. The CDR3 sequence is 15 residues long. V was clipped by 6 bases and J by 0 bases, with 9 bases between them.

The V call is TRBV6-2 or TRBV6-3, the J call TRBJ1-2; D is unclear. Germline lookup yields CDR1 MNHEY and CDR2 SVGEGT. V was pared by 4 bases and J by 5 bases, with 17 bases between. The CDR3 spans 15 residues. The DNA for the CDR3 is TGTGCCAGCAGTTCTGGGCAGTCCGGGAGGTATGGCTACACCTTC. This sequence encodes CASSSGQSGRYGYTF.

CDR3 region: CASSLDVLGSYNEQFF. CDR3 coding DNA: TGTGCCAGCAGCTTAGACGTTCTCGGCTCCTACAATGAGCAGTTCTTC. The chain carries TRBV11-3 and TRBJ2-1; no clear D gene. The germline V gene has CDR1 SGHNT and CDR2 YENEEA. Between the trimmed V and J ends, which lost 0 bases and 0 bases, there was a span of 9 bases. This CDR3 has 16 amino acids.

This chain connects TRBV11-2 to TRBJ1-1; D is uncertain. V was clipped by 3 bases and J by 8 bases, with 7 bases between them. The CDR3 is made up of 11 amino acids. Per the germline V gene, CDR1 is SGHAT and CDR2 is FQNNGV. Here the CDR3 reads CASSFGREAFF. For the CDR3, the DNA is TGTGCCAGCAGCTTCGGCAGGGAAGCTTTCTTT. Filled out from reference TRBV11-2 and TRBJ1-1, the complete variable domain reads EAGVAQSPRYKIIEKRQSVAFWCNPISGHATLYWYQQILGQGPKLLIQFQNNGVVDDSQLPKDRFSAERLKGVDSTLKIQPAKLEDSAVYLCASSFGREAFFGQGTRLTVV.

The gene calls are TRBV5-1 and TRBJ1-2; tentative D call: TRBD1 (6 bases). V shed 3 bases and J shed 8 bases, with 14 bases lying between them. Germline lookup yields CDR1 SGHRS and CDR2 YFSETQ. The CDR3 loop spans 13 amino acids. DNA of the CDR3: TGCGCCAGCAGCTACATAACAGGGAACGGCTACACCTTC. Translated, it gives CASSYITGNGYTF.

This chain joins TRBV5-6 and TRBJ2-2, with 10 bases aligning to TRBD2. Germline CDR1 is SGHDT and CDR2 is YYEEEE. With 4 bases clipped from V and 6 bases from J, the junction kept 15 bases outside the gene matches. This CDR3 is 18 amino acids long. The CDR3 loop is CASSDRLLLAGVPGELFF. The CDR3, as DNA: TGTGCCAGCAGCGACCGACTACTTCTAGCGGGGGTTCCCGGGGAGCTGTTTTTT.

This clone was recorded a few times. The rearrangement uses TRBV25-1 and TRBJ1-2; no clear D gene. This CDR3 region has 15 residues. Trimming took off 1 base at V and 2 bases at J, with 11 bases between the two ends. Germline V gene data show CDR1 as MGHDK and CDR2 as SYGVNS. In DNA, the CDR3 is TGTGCCAGCAGTGAATCGGGGTTGGGGAACTATGGCTACACCTTC. Its protein product is CASSESGLGNYGYTF.

This clone has just a few counts. V gene TRBV7-6 combines with J gene TRBJ2-1; weak D call: TRBD1 (6 bases). Germline lookup yields CDR1 SGHVS and CDR2 FNYEAQ. Trimming shortened V by 2 bases and J by 8 bases, and 25 bases separated the two germline ends. This CDR3 is built from 18 residues. The CDR3 protein is CASSLWSLRVHRADEQFF. The CDR3, as DNA: TGTGCCAGCAGCTTATGGTCCCTTAGAGTTCACAGGGCCGATGAGCAGTTCTTC.

The chain couples TRBV10-3 to TRBJ1-2, with 8 positions matching TRBD1. CDR1 ENHRY and CDR2 SYGVKD come from the germline V gene. V gave up 4 bases and J gave up 3 bases; unmatched junction bases: 1. The CDR3 has 13 residues. DNA for the CDR3: TGTGCCATCAGTGCGGACAGGGACTATGGCTACACCTTC. Its protein product is CAISADRDYGYTF.

The V call is TRBV7-9, the J call TRBJ2-6, with 9 positions matching TRBD1. Germline V gene data show CDR1 as SEHNR and CDR2 as FQNEAQ (reference sequence). The CDR3 is made up of 16 amino acids. V was clipped by 3 bases and J by 5 bases; unmatched bases: 5. Here the CDR3 reads CASSFGQGIRANVLTF. The CDR3, as DNA: TGTGCCAGCAGCTTCGGACAGGGGATAAGGGCCAACGTCCTGACTTTC.

This chain links TRBV11-2 with TRBJ2-1; 10 positions match TRBD1. Germline V gene sequence: CDR1 SGHAT, CDR2 FQNNGV. V was pared by 4 bases and J by 8 bases, with 8 bases of the junction left unmatched. CDR3 length: 15 amino acids. The CDR3 DNA reads TGTGCCAGCAGCTCGATCCGGGACAGGGGCTATGAGCAGTTCTTC. Protein sequence: CASSSIRDRGYEQFF.

The genes are TRBV24-1 and TRBJ2-1; possibly TRBD2 for D (6 bases). From germline, CDR1 is KGHDR and CDR2 SFDVKD. The CDR3 has 13 amino acids. V was clipped by 12 bases and J by 5 bases, with 16 bases between them. The CDR3 reads CASEGEENNEQFF. CDR3 nucleotides: TGTGCCTCGGAGGGAGAGGAAAACAATGAGCAGTTCTTC.